Below are 21 T cell receptor beta chains sequenced from a single sample in a study of blood T cell repertoires in COVID-19. Assay: immunoSEQ multiplex PCR; the TCRdb copy retains only in-frame clones and omits some. The table lists 150,000 to 200,000 clones, about 86% of them singletons, with 0.99% in the top ten. The sequenced sample was peripheral blood. Every receptor here comes from a man aged 18 to 30 with acute or convalescent COVID-19.

The J gene is TRBJ2-5, the V gene TRBV6-5; 8 positions match TRBD2. From germline, CDR1 is MNHEY and CDR2 SVGAGI. The CDR3 has 16 residues. The trim removed 2 bases at V and 1 base at J, leaving 6 bases unmatched. In DNA, the CDR3 is TGTGCCAGCAGTTACGATTGGCGGGGGGTCCAAGAGACCCAGTACTTC. Translated: CASSYDWRGVQETQYF.

The chain is built from TRBV2 and TRBJ1-6; 7 bases match TRBD1. The J segment lost 10 bases and the V segment lost 2 bases, leaving 11 bases of the junction unmatched. CDR1 SNHLY and CDR2 FYNNEI come from the germline V gene. The CDR3 totals 16 residues. The CDR3: CASSETTGVDGSPLHF. CDR3 nucleotide sequence: TGTGCCAGCAGTGAAACCACAGGGGTTGATGGGTCACCCCTCCACTTT.

The chain uses TRBV19 and TRBJ1-2; 8 bases line up with TRBD1. V shed 4 bases, J shed 2 bases, and the junction held 6 bases outside the gene matches. The CDR3 totals 15 residues. CDR1 and CDR2 from the germline V gene are LNHDA and SQIVND (reference sequence). In DNA, the CDR3 is TGTGCCAGTAGTACCGGGACAGGCGTCAACTATGGCTACACCTTC. This encodes CASSTGTGVNYGYTF.

This clone came up a few times. This rearrangement joins TRBV9 to TRBJ1-1; TRBD1 agrees at 7 bases. This CDR3 has 14 residues. V lost 3 bases to trimming and J lost 4 bases; unmatched junction nucleotides: 6. Germline values: CDR1 SGDLS, CDR2 YYNGEE. The CDR3 loop is CASSGLDRTTEAFF. The CDR3 bases are TGTGCCAGCAGCGGACTGGACAGGACCACTGAAGCTTTCTTT. The whole variable domain, remainder taken from reference TRBV9 and TRBJ1-1, is DSGVTQTPKHLITATGQRVTLRCSPRSGDLSVYWYQQSLDQGLQFLIQYYNGEERAKGNILERFSAQQFPDLHSELNLSSLELGDSALYFCASSGLDRTTEAFFGQGTRLTVV.

In this sample, this clone turned up a few times. The chain couples TRBV7-2 to TRBJ1-2; TRBD1 matches at 7 bases. V shed 1 base, J shed 6 bases, and the junction held 8 bases outside the gene matches. CDR1 and CDR2 (germline): SGHTA, FQGNSA. The CDR3 extends over 15 amino acids. CDR3 DNA sequence: TGTGCCAGCAGCTTAGTCGGGGTGACAGGGAATGGCTACACCTTC. The encoded protein is CASSLVGVTGNGYTF.

The chain uses TRBV9 and TRBJ2-3; TRBD2 aligns across 7 bases. Germline CDR1 is SGDLS and CDR2 is YYNGEE. The V gene end was trimmed by 1 base and the J gene end by 4 bases; junction bases not matched to a gene: 12. This CDR3 is 17 amino acids long. The CDR3 DNA is TGTGCCAGCAGCGTAACCCTTCCCGGGGGGTCGGCAGATACGCAGTATTTT. It encodes CASSVTLPGGSADTQYF.

The V call is TRBV2, the J call TRBJ2-4; 12 bases are shared with TRBD2. CDR1 is SNHLY and CDR2 is FYNNEI in the germline V gene. This CDR3 has 16 amino acids. V gave up 1 base and J gave up 5 bases; unmatched junction bases: 3. This chain's CDR3 is CASSEGTSGDENIQYF. CDR3 coding DNA: TGTGCCAGCAGTGAAGGGACTAGCGGGGACGAAAACATTCAGTACTTC.

The sample holds one count of this clone. The chain combines TRBV5-4 with TRBJ1-1; TRBD1 matches 11 bases. This CDR3 is 14 amino acids long. Germline CDR1 SGHNT, CDR2 YYREEE (reference sequence). V lost 5 bases to trimming and J lost 8 bases; unmatched junction nucleotides: 8. CDR3 residues: CASSSWDRGGEAFF. The DNA for the CDR3 is TGTGCCAGCAGTTCTTGGGACAGGGGGGGAGAAGCTTTCTTT.

The J gene is TRBJ2-2, the V gene TRBV7-9, with D possibly TRBD1 on 6 matching bases. Germline V gene lookup returns CDR1 SEHNR and CDR2 FQNEAQ (reference sequence). CDR3 length: 16 residues. Trimming removed 1 base from V and 1 base from J, with 10 bases in between. The CDR3 nucleotides read TGTGCCAGCAGCTTAGGTGTGGGACAGAACACCGGGGAGCTGTTTTTT. Amino acid sequence: CASSLGVGQNTGELFF.

This clone turned up a few times. The chain links TRBV20-1 to TRBJ1-5; D is perhaps TRBD1 (6 bases). This CDR3 is built from 16 residues. Germline CDR1 is DFQATT and CDR2 is SNEGSKA (reference sequence). V lost 3 bases and J 0 bases, leaving 15 bases between the germline ends. CDR3 residues: CSASKQGTYSNQPQHF. The CDR3 DNA is TGCAGTGCTAGTAAACAGGGAACTTATAGCAATCAGCCCCAGCATTTT.

The gene calls are TRBV10-2 and TRBJ1-5; maybe TRBD1 (5 bases). V shed 4 bases and J shed 7 bases, with 17 bases lying between them. The CDR3 runs 15 residues. Germline V gene data show CDR1 as WSHSY and CDR2 as SAAADI. The CDR3 loop is CASSGTGGRNQPQHF. The CDR3 DNA reads as TGCGCCAGCAGTGGGACGGGGGGACGTAACCAGCCCCAGCATTTT.

There are a few counts of this clone. The chain is built from TRBV24-1 and TRBJ1-6, with D possibly TRBD1 on 6 matching bases. Looked up from germline, CDR1 is KGHDR and CDR2 is SFDVKD. Between the trimmed V and J ends, which lost 8 bases and 5 bases, there was a span of 9 bases. CDR3 length: 13 amino acids. The CDR3 DNA is TGTGCCACCAACCAGGGGAATAATTCACCCCTCCACTTT. Translating gives CATNQGNNSPLHF.

This chain connects TRBV6-5 to TRBJ2-3, with TRBD2 matching over 13 bases. In germline, CDR1 is MNHEY, CDR2 SVGAGI. The CDR3 is 15 amino acids. The trim removed 5 bases at V and 6 bases at J, leaving 5 bases unmatched. This CDR3 reads CASSPLAGGQDTQYF. The CDR3 coding sequence is TGTGCCAGCAGTCCACTAGCGGGGGGGCAGGATACGCAGTATTTT.

The chain joins TRBV5-1 to TRBJ2-6; D call uncertain. Trimming shortened V by 0 bases and J by 0 bases, and 4 bases separated the two germline ends. This CDR3 has 15 residues. CDR1 and CDR2 (germline): SGHRS, YFSETQ. DNA of the CDR3: TGCGCCAGCAGCTTGGGGAGCTCTGGGGCCAACGTCCTGACTTTC. Residues: CASSLGSSGANVLTF.

The CDR3 loop reads CASSVSGTGNRHGYTF. CDR3 bases: TGTGCCAGCAGTGTGTCCGGGACAGGGAATAGACATGGCTACACCTTC. The chain couples TRBV6-1 to TRBJ1-2, with 9 bases aligning to TRBD1. Germline loops: CDR1 MNHNS, CDR2 SASEGT. The CDR3 contains 16 residues. V gave up 4 bases and J gave up 6 bases; unmatched junction bases: 12.

This clone was seen at least ten times. The chain combines TRBV5-4 with TRBJ1-6, with a weak D call TRBD1 (5 bases). The CDR3 runs 13 residues. V shed 1 base and J shed 12 bases, with 11 bases lying between them. CDR1 is SGHNT and CDR2 is YYREEE in the germline V gene (reference sequence). In DNA form, the CDR3 reads TGTGCCAGCAGCTTGAGGGGTTTCTTACCCCTCCACTTT. Translating gives CASSLRGFLPLHF.

CDR3 DNA sequence: TGTGCCAGCAGCCCAGCTGCGGGGACAACTAATGAAAAACTGTTTTTT. Translation gives CASSPAAGTTNEKLFF. The V call is TRBV7-9, the J call TRBJ1-4; D unresolved. CDR1 is SEHNR, CDR2 FQNEAQ, per germline (reference sequence). Trimming pared 5 bases from V and 0 bases from J, leaving 13 bases between. This CDR3 is 16 amino acids long.

This rearrangement joins TRBV10-3 to TRBJ2-1; 9 nucleotides align to TRBD2. The trim removed 11 bases at V and 6 bases at J, leaving 5 bases unmatched. This CDR3 contains 12 residues. In germline, CDR1 is ENHRY, CDR2 SYGVKD. The CDR3 sequence is CAHAGGTNEQFF. The CDR3 nucleotides are TGTGCCCACGCGGGGGGGACCAATGAGCAGTTCTTC.

V and J are TRBV6-5 and TRBJ2-1; TRBD1 matches at 11 bases. Germline values: CDR1 MNHEY, CDR2 SVGAGI. V lost 9 bases, J lost 5 bases, and 6 bases stayed unmatched. The CDR3 contains 14 residues. CDR3 DNA: TGTGCCAGTTCCGGGACAGGGGGAAACAATGAGCAGTTCTTC. It translates to CASSGTGGNNEQFF.

V and J are TRBV3-1 (or the pseudogene TRBV3-2) and TRBJ2-3; no reliable D call. Trimming pared 2 bases from V and 4 bases from J, leaving 10 bases between. This CDR3 region has 14 residues. Germline values: CDR1 LGHDT, CDR2 YNNKEL (reference sequence). CDR3 nucleotide sequence: TGTGCCAGCAGCCAATCGGGTCGATCAGATACGCAGTATTTT. This gives the protein CASSQSGRSDTQYF.

CDR3 protein: CASSPNDRGNQPQHF. CDR3 coding DNA: TGTGCCAGCAGCCCAAACGACAGGGGAAATCAGCCCCAGCATTTT. The V gene is TRBV6-5, the J gene TRBJ1-5, with TRBD1 identical over 8 bases. V gave up 6 bases and J gave up 4 bases; unmatched junction bases: 8. The CDR3 is made up of 15 amino acids. Germline V lookup: CDR1 MNHEY, CDR2 SVGAGI.